This T cell receptor (beta chain) was identified in a study of Ad26.COV2.S vaccination and SARS-CoV-2 variants. Overall study: Donor joined the COV1001 Ad26.COV2.S trial arm. Intramuscularly, Ad26.COV2.S was given either once or twice, 56 days apart. Study-wide results and caveats: From the TCR breadth and depth analyses, total T cell responses may have been underestimated. For non-spike TCRs, breadth in vaccine recipients resembled that in placebo recipients.

Remarks on this clone: As yet, its antigen is unknown.

Documented treatment: roughly 19 received Ad26.COV2.S at low or high dose, single or two shots; 5 received placebo; per-sample allocation not given. After the first vaccine or placebo injection, samples were drawn on day 63. Some clones are missing from TCRdb's copy, which holds only in-frame ones; the method was immunoSEQ multiplex PCR. Altogether approximately 460,000 clones are present, roughly nine tenths being singletons, with the ten largest covering around 1.8%. Trimming removed 2 bases from V and 3 bases from J, with 11 bases in between. Germline V gene sequence: CDR1 MGHRA, CDR2 YSYEKL. The CDR3 totals 14 residues.

V usage is TRBV4-1 and J usage is TRBJ2-7, with a tentative D call TRBD2 (5 bases). The sequencing here drew on peripheral blood, taken in a trial of Ad26.COV2.S vaccine versus placebo. The source of this sequence is a person between 18 and 65 years old who received the Ad26.COV2.S COVID-19 vaccine or a placebo. The CDR3 reads CASSQFAADYEQYF. CDR3 nucleotides: TGCGCCAGCAGCCAATTTGCAGCGGACTACGAGCAGTACTTC.